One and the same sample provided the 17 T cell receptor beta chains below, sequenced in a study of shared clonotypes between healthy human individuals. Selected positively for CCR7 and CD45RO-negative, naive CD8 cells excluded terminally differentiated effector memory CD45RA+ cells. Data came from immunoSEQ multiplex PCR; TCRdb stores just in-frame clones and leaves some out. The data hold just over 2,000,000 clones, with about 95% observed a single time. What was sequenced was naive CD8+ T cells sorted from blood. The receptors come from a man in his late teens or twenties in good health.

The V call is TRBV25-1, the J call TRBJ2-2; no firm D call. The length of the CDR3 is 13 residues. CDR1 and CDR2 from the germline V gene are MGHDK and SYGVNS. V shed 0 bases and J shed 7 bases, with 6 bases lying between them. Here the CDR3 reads CASSEYDGGELFF. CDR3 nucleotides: TGTGCCAGCAGTGAATACGATGGCGGGGAGCTGTTTTTT.

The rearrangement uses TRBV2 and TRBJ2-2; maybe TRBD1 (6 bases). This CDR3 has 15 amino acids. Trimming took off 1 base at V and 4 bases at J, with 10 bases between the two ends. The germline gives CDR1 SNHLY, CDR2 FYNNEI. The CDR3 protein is CASSEEARGTGELFF. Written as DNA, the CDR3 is TGTGCCAGCAGTGAAGAGGCCAGGGGCACCGGGGAGCTGTTTTTT.

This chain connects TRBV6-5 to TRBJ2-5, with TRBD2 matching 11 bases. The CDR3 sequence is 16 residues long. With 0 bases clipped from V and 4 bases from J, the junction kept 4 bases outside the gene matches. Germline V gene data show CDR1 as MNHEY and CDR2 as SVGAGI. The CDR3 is CASSYSTSGGGETQYF. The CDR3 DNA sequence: TGTGCCAGCAGTTACTCTACTAGCGGGGGAGGAGAGACCCAGTACTTC.

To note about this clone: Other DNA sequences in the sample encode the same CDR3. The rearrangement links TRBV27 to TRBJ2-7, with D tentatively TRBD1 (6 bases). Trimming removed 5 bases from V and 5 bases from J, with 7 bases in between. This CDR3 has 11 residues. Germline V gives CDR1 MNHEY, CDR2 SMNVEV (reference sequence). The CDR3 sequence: CASSTGHEQYF. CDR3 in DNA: TGTGCCAGCAGTACAGGGCACGAGCAGTACTTC.

CDR3 sequence (DNA): TGTGCCAGCAGTGAGTCGATTCAACTAGCGGGAGTTGATACGCAGTATTTT. It codes for CASSESIQLAGVDTQYF. This chain connects TRBV6-4 to TRBJ2-3; 11 nucleotides align to TRBD2. This CDR3 is built from 17 residues. With V trimmed by 3 bases and J by 6 bases, 11 bases remained unmatched. In germline, CDR1 is MRHNA, CDR2 SNTAGT.

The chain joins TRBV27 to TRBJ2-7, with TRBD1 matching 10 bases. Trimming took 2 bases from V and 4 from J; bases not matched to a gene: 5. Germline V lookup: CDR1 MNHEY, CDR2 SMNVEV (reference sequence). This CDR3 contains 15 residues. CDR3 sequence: CASSLSGQGEYEQYF. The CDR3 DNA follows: TGTGCCAGCAGTTTAAGCGGACAGGGGGAATACGAGCAGTACTTC.

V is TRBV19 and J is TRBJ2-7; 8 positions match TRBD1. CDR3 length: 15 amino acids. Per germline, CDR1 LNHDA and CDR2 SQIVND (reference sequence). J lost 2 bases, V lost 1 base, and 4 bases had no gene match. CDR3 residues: CASSIGLQGAYEQYF. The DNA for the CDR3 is TGTGCCAGTAGTATAGGGTTACAGGGGGCCTACGAGCAGTACTTC. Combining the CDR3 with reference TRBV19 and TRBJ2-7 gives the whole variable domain DGGITQSPKYLFRKEGQNVTLSCEQNLNHDAMYWYRQDPGQGLRLIYYSQIVNDFQKGDIAEGYSVSREKKESFPLTVTSAQKNPTAFYLCASSIGLQGAYEQYFGPGTRLTVT.

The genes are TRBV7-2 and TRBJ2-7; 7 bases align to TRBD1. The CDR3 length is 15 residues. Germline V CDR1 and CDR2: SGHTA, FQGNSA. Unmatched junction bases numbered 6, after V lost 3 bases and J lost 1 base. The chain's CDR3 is CASSFGMGQSYEQYF. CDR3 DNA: TGTGCCAGCAGCTTTGGGATGGGACAGTCCTACGAGCAGTACTTC.

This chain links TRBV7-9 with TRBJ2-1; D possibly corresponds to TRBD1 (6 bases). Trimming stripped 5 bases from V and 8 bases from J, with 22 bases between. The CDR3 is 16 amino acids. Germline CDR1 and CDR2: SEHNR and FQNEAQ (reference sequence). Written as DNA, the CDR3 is TGTGCCAGCAGCCCGCTGACAGGTACAAGATTAGATGAGCAGTTCTTC. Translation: CASSPLTGTRLDEQFF.

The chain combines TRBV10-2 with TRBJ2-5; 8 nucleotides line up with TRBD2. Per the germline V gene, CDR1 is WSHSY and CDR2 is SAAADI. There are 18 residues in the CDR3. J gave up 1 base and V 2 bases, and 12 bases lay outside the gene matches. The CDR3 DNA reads TGCGCCAGCAGTGAGGACTGGGCTAGACGGGGGGGCCAAGAGACCCAGTACTTC. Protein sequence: CASSEDWARRGGQETQYF.

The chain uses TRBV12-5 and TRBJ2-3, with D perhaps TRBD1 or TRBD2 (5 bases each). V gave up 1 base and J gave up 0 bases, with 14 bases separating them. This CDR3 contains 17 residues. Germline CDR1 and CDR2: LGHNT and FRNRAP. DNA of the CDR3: TGTGCTAGTGGTTTGGATCAGAGGGGCCCGAGCACAGATACGCAGTATTTT. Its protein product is CASGLDQRGPSTDTQYF.

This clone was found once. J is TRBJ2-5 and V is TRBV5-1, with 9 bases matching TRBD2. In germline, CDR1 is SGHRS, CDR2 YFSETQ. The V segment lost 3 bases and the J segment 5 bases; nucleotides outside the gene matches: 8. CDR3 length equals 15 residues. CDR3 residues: CASSYYSGSAETQYF. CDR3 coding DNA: TGCGCCAGCAGCTATTATAGCGGGAGTGCGGAGACCCAGTACTTC.

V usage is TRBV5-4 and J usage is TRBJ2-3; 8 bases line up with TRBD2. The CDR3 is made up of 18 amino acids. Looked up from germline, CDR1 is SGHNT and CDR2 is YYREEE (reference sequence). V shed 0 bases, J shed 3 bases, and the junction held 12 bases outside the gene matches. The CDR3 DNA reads TGTGCCAGCAGCTTGGTTGGTAGCGGGACGATCGTGACAGATACGCAGTATTTT. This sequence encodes CASSLVGSGTIVTDTQYF.

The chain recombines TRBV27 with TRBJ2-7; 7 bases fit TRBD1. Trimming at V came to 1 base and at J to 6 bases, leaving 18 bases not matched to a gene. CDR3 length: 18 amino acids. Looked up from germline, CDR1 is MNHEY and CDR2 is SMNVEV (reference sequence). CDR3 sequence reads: CASSLYSPLGGTRVEQYF. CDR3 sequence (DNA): TGTGCCAGCAGTTTATATTCCCCCCTAGGGGGCACCAGGGTCGAGCAGTACTTC.

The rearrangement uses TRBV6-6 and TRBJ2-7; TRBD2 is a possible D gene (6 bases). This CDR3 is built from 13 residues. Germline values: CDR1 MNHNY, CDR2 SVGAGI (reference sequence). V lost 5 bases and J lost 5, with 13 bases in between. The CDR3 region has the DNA TGTGCCAGCAGTCACGGGGGAAGGGACGAGCAGTACTTC. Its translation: CASSHGGRDEQYF.

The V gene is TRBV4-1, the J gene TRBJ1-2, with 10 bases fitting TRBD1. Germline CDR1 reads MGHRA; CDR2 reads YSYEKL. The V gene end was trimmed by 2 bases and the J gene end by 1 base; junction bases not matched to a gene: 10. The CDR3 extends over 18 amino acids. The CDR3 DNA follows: TGCGCCAGCAGCCAATTAATTCCGGGACAGGGGCATAACTATGGCTACACCTTC. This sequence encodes CASSQLIPGQGHNYGYTF.

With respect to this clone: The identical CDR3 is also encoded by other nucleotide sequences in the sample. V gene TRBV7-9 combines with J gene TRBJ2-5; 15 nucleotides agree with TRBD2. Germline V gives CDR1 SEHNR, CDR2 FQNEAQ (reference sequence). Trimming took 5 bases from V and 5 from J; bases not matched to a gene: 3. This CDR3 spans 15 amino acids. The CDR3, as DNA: TGTGCCAGCAGCCCGGGACTAGCGGGAGGTGAGACCCAGTACTTC. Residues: CASSPGLAGGETQYF.